A selection of T cell receptor beta chains follows, all from one sample in a study of vaccination and CD4 T cells after COVID-19. TCRdb recomputed calls from the PCR reads with MiXCR, one row per CDR3 protein. The data show about 8,300 distinct CDR3 sequences, 45% to 55% seen once. Antigens of these TCRs are unknown. The sample comprised CD4+ T cells from blood, cultured in vitro. The receptors originated from a human donor who had recovered from COVID-19. CDR3s include the opening cysteine and the closing phenylalanine or tryptophan. The D gene is left open where the match is weak. The listing skips clone size in some rows; elsewhere it reads once, few, many or a size class.

j_call v_call d_call clone_size cdr3_aa cdr3_nt
TRBJ1-4 TRBV7-9 TRBD1 . CASSLTGGGTNEKLFF TGTGCCAGCAGCTTGACAGGGGGGGGAACTAATGAAAAACTGTTTTTT
TRBJ2-7 TRBV5-1 . . CASSLGGGLDYEQYF TGCGCCAGCAGCTTAGGAGGGGGGTTAGACTACGAGCAGTACTTC
TRBJ2-7 TRBV7-9 . . CASSLGPASYEQYF TGTGCCAGCAGCTTAGGTCCAGCCTCCTACGAGCAGTACTTC
TRBJ2-3 TRBV30 . . CAWRRKGQGTNTQYF TGTGCCTGGAGAAGAAAAGGGCAGGGGACGAATACGCAGTATTTT
TRBJ1-1 TRBV18 . . CASSLSLQTEAFF TGTGCCAGCTCACTGTCCCTGCAAACTGAAGCTTTCTTT
TRBJ1-1 TRBV2 . once CASSEALQGRAFF TGTGCCAGCAGTGAAGCACTACAGGGAAGAGCTTTCTTT
TRBJ2-2 TRBV12-5 . few CASGLPFSGGPTGELFF TGTGCTAGTGGTTTGCCCTTCTCCGGAGGACCGACCGGGGAGCTGTTTTTT
TRBJ1-5 TRBV12-3/TRBV12-4 . . CASSFNGSPNQPQHF TGTGCCAGCAGTTTTAACGGCAGCCCCAATCAGCCCCAGCATTTT
TRBJ2-7 TRBV12-3/TRBV12-4 . few CASSLDPTYEQYF TGTGCCAGCAGTTTGGACCCCACCTACGAGCAGTACTTC
TRBJ2-1 TRBV21-1 . few CASSKGPWYNEQFF TGTGCCAGCAGCAAAGGGCCCTGGTACAATGAGCAGTTCTTC
TRBJ2-3 TRBV5-1 . few CASSFGGSTDTQYF TGCGCCAGCAGCTTCGGGGGTAGCACAGATACGCAGTATTTT
TRBJ2-1 TRBV7-8 TRBD2 . CASSRGTSSYNEQFF TGTGCCAGCAGTCGCGGGACTAGCTCCTACAATGAGCAGTTCTTC
TRBJ1-2 TRBV12-3/TRBV12-4 . . CASRGRVYSGGYTF TGTGCCAGCAGGGGACGGGTATATTCTGGGGGCTACACCTTC
TRBJ2-2 TRBV24-1 TRBD1 . CATSDPRTGDTGELFF TGTGCCACCAGTGATCCCCGGACAGGGGACACCGGGGAGCTGTTTTTT
TRBJ1-5 TRBV10-3 . few CAIRFGQGSNQPQHF TGTGCCATCAGGTTTGGCCAGGGGTCAAATCAGCCCCAGCATTTT
TRBJ1-2 TRBV6-5 . . CASSYSIGGYGYTF TGTGCCAGCAGTTACTCTATAGGGGGCTATGGCTACACCTTC
TRBJ2-5 TRBV20-1 . few CSARDASGLGETQYF TGCAGTGCTAGAGATGCCTCGGGCCTGGGGGAGACCCAGTACTTC
TRBJ1-1 TRBV11-3 TRBD1 few CASSSQGYTEAFF TGTGCCAGCAGCTCACAGGGGTACACTGAAGCTTTCTTT
TRBJ2-1 TRBV6-1 . . CASGRGRSSYNEQFF TGTGCCAGTGGCCGGGGCAGAAGCTCCTACAATGAGCAGTTCTTC
TRBJ2-1 TRBV12-3/TRBV12-4 TRBD2 . CASSFGDSGGVSYNEQFF TGTGCCAGCAGTTTTGGCGATAGCGGGGGCGTCTCCTACAATGAGCAGTTCTTC
TRBJ2-1 TRBV30 TRBD1 once CAWKGSGGWSFF TGTGCCTGGAAAGGCTCAGGGGGCTGGAGTTTCTTC
TRBJ1-2 TRBV19 TRBD1 . CASSIEGTGGYYGYTF TGTGCCAGTAGTATAGAAGGGACAGGGGGTTATTATGGCTACACCTTC
TRBJ2-2 TRBV12-3/TRBV12-4 . . CASSPPAGSNTGELFF TGTGCCAGCAGTCCCCCGGCAGGGTCGAACACCGGGGAGCTGTTTTTT
TRBJ2-4 TRBV6-1 . few CASSGYTEVAAKNIQYF TGTGCCAGCAGTGGGTATACCGAGGTGGCAGCCAAAAACATTCAGTACTTC
TRBJ1-5 TRBV6-1 . few CASLTDSILSNQPQHF TGTGCCAGCCTTACGGACAGCATTTTAAGCAATCAGCCCCAGCATTTT
TRBJ2-6 TRBV6-1 . . CASRFSGANVLTF TGTGCCAGCAGGTTCTCTGGGGCCAACGTCCTGACTTTC
TRBJ1-2 TRBV6-5 TRBD1 few CASSYSTGQGNYGYTF TGTGCCAGCAGTTACTCGACCGGACAGGGGAACTATGGCTACACCTTC
TRBJ1-2 TRBV12-3/TRBV12-4 . once CASSSGELTGSYGYTF TGTGCCAGCAGTTCCGGGGAGTTGACCGGGTCTTATGGCTACACCTTC
TRBJ1-2 TRBV10-3 . . CAISEAGGAYGYTF TGTGCCATCAGTGAGGCGGGGGGAGCATATGGCTACACCTTC
TRBJ2-4 TRBV27 . . CASKEGLENIQYF TGTGCCAGCAAGGAAGGACTCGAAAACATTCAGTACTTC
TRBJ1-1 TRBV6-1 TRBD1 few CASWGQGTSEAFF TGTGCCAGTTGGGGACAGGGGACGTCTGAAGCTTTCTTT
TRBJ2-3 TRBV5-1 . few CASSLGGARTDTQYF TGCGCCAGCAGCTTGGGAGGGGCCCGCACAGATACGCAGTATTTT
TRBJ2-7 TRBV5-1 . . CASSLEPGRLEQYF TGCGCCAGCAGCTTGGAGCCAGGGAGGCTCGAGCAGTACTTC
TRBJ1-4 TRBV7-2 TRBD1 few CASSLRIGTGENEKLFF TGTGCCAGCAGCTTGCGGATCGGAACAGGGGAGAATGAAAAACTGTTTTTT
TRBJ1-1 TRBV12-3/TRBV12-4 . few CASSNPPNEAFF TGTGCCAGCAGTAACCCCCCGAACGAAGCTTTCTTT
TRBJ2-3 TRBV5-1 . once CASSLDSGRADTQYF TGCGCCAGCAGCTTGGATTCGGGGCGGGCTGATACGCAGTATTTT
TRBJ1-4 TRBV6-2/TRBV6-3 . . CATHWRPNEKLFF TGTGCCACCCACTGGCGGCCGAATGAAAAACTGTTTTTT
TRBJ1-2 TRBV18 . . CASSPSATGTVNYTF TGTGCCAGCTCACCCTCCGCGACAGGAACTGTGAACTACACCTTC
TRBJ2-3 TRBV5-4 . . CASSLARSTDTQYF TGTGCCAGCAGCTTGGCTAGGTCCACAGATACGCAGTATTTT
TRBJ1-5 TRBV7-2 TRBD1 few CASSSMGQGNQPQHF TGTGCCAGCAGTTCCATGGGACAGGGGAATCAGCCCCAGCATTTT
TRBJ1-2 TRBV7-2 . . CASSLAERVYGYTF TGTGCCAGCAGCTTAGCAGAGAGGGTCTATGGCTACACCTTC
TRBJ1-4 TRBV5-4 . . CASSLLPGEKLFF TGTGCCAGCAGCTTGTTACCGGGGGAAAAACTGTTTTTT
TRBJ1-2 TRBV19 . . CASTLSGGQGYTF TGTGCCAGTACCCTCTCGGGGGGGCAGGGCTACACCTTC
TRBJ2-7 TRBV30 TRBD2 . CAWIRRRRDYGYEQYF TGTGCCTGGATTCGGAGGCGCCGGGACTACGGCTACGAGCAGTACTTC
TRBJ1-1 TRBV30 . . CAWGDYPNTEAFF TGTGCCTGGGGTGACTACCCGAACACTGAAGCTTTCTTT
TRBJ2-1 TRBV7-2 . . CASSLGPSSYNEQFF TGTGCCAGCAGCTTAGGGCCGAGCTCCTACAATGAGCAGTTCTTC
TRBJ1-6 TRBV6-2/TRBV6-3 . . CASRPTGIYNSPLHF TGTGCCAGCAGGCCGACGGGGATCTATAATTCACCCCTCCACTTT
TRBJ1-1 TRBV20-1 . few CSARSWTVNTEAFF TGCAGTGCTAGATCATGGACAGTGAACACTGAAGCTTTCTTT
TRBJ1-2 TRBV19 TRBD1 few CASSLIQGANYGYTF TGTGCCAGTAGCCTTATACAGGGGGCAAACTATGGCTACACCTTC
TRBJ2-5 TRBV7-9 TRBD2 . CASSSSRSGLAGQETQYF TGTGCCAGCAGCTCTTCCCGATCGGGACTAGCGGGCCAAGAGACCCAGTACTTC
TRBJ2-1 TRBV29-1 . . CSAGWGNEQFF TGCAGCGCCGGTTGGGGGAATGAGCAGTTCTTC
TRBJ1-2 TRBV5-6 TRBD1 . CASRRAGQFIGYTF TGTGCCAGCAGACGGGCGGGACAGTTTATTGGCTACACCTTC
TRBJ1-4 TRBV6-5 . . CASSYLVGDNEKLFF TGTGCCAGCAGTTACCTCGTAGGGGATAATGAAAAACTGTTTTTT